The sequence of this T cell receptor (beta chain) was determined in a study of blood T cell repertoires in COVID-19 (dated by TCRdb to about 2020). For the wider study: Collaborator samples came from the United States, Italy and Spain and covered acute and convalescent phases of COVID-19. The material from the prospective study consisted of cDNA or gDNA derived from T cells, B-cell-depleted T cells, or PBMCs. Deeply sampled blood TCRbeta repertoires from subjects exposed to, actively infected with, or recovered from COVID-19 were included in the dataset. A freely available public database, intended as a resource for researchers studying the immune response to SARS-CoV-2, is where the repertoires were released. The samples were drawn from the first 160 participants of the ongoing ImmuneRACE study and from 1,254 subjects provided by 6 global collaborators. A de-identified subject ID, COVID-19 status, age in years and sex were almost always included in the sample metadata. Where available, HLA class I and class II types were obtained from metadata supplied by the sample provider rather than from assay-based typing. The full study reports these points: The amount of clinical and demographic metadata varied by source and participant and was provided uncurated.

Details on this clone: There is no known antigen for this receptor. No quality values exist for individual bases; no much larger clone is one base distant.

In the prospective study, participants were roughly 18 to 100 years old, resided in about two dozen geographic areas of the United States, and were enrolled through a virtual design. In the prospective study, participants were assigned to cohorts based on the clinical history participants reported in a screening survey and a study questionnaire. Recovered participants in ImmuneRACE Cohort 3 were defined as having two consecutive negative NP/OP PCR tests, clearance from a healthcare professional, or resolution of symptoms. Mobile phlebotomists in the prospective study collected whole blood, serum and a nasopharyngeal or oropharyngeal swab from every participant. Prospective study participants could optionally give additional blood draws and questionnaires over an approximately two-month period. Before DNA extraction, prospective study blood samples were shipped either frozen or at room temperature.

TCRbeta CDR3 regions were amplified from genomic DNA using the immunoSEQ Assay, a bias-controlled multiplex PCR. Concerning the study's data processing: Nucleated cell counts per sample were estimated from amplification of reference gene primers within the assay. To quantify the absolute abundance of each unique TCRbeta CDR3 rearrangement, sequence reads were collapsed and filtered. For each sample, productive Simpson clonality was calculated by taking the square root of Simpson's diversity index across productive rearrangements. The table comes from immuneACCESS by way of TCRdb, which keeps in-frame sequences with V and J called. Part of the clones is missing from these tables; in studies checked, under half for an unresolved V gene and the rest for unknown reasons. The D gene and trimming were derived from the DNA, and the V and J assignments and clone size from that table. Present in this sample are fewer than 250,000 clones, roughly 88% of which were seen just once. Jointly, the top ten make up 2% to 2.5% of the sample.

The germline V gene (reference sequence) provides CDR1 LNHDA and CDR2 SQIVND. V is trimmed back by 8 bases and J by 2 bases, and the junction contains 7 bases that no gene match accounts for. The CDR3 measures 15 amino acids from cysteine to phenylalanine. Only the CDR3 region is kept as DNA, spanning 45 bases read in frame from base 1. Material: PBMCs or T cells enriched from blood (not recorded which). The chain was built from TRBV19 and TRBJ1-5, with 9 junctional bases fitting TRBD1. The clonotype was recovered from a woman in her forties or fifties who had recovered from COVID-19. The CDR3 reads as follows: CASDPGTGRNQPQHF. The DNA reads TGTGCCAGTGACCCCGGGACAGGGCGCAATCAGCCCCAGCATTTT.